The rows below give T cell receptor beta chains drawn from one sample of a study of shared clonotypes between healthy human individuals. The protocol was immunoSEQ multiplex PCR, while the TCRdb copy is restricted to in-frame clones and leaves out a portion. Of 2 million to 2.5 million clones in the sample, just over 90% are singletons; the top ten hold 0.39%. The sequenced sample consisted of naive CD4+ T cells from PBMCs. These receptors all stem from a man younger than 35 in good health. Some clones in this sample may be carry-over from other donors' samples. CDR3s include the opening cysteine and the closing phenylalanine or tryptophan. Part of the rows lack a size; the others show once, few, many or a class for expanded clones.

size: once
J: TRBJ2-7
V: TRBV4-1
CDR3: CASSRPTASGTYEQYF

size: -
J: TRBJ2-5
V: TRBV5-1
CDR3: CASSLPQGRVQETQYF

size: -
J: TRBJ1-1
V: TRBV11-2
CDR3: CASSKDGIYGEAFF

size: -
J: TRBJ1-5
V: TRBV5-6
CDR3: CASSLLAGSQHF

size: -
J: TRBJ1-1
V: TRBV25-1
CDR3: CASSGAGQKNTEAFF

size: -
J: TRBJ1-5
V: TRBV4-2
CDR3: CASSQDHAGGNQPQHF

size: -
J: TRBJ2-7
V: TRBV30
CDR3: CAWGGHMSLYEQYF

size: -
J: TRBJ1-5
V: TRBV18
CDR3: CASSLAYSNQPQHF

size: -
J: TRBJ1-5
V: TRBV6-1
CDR3: CASKRDTINQPQHF

size: -
J: TRBJ2-7
V: TRBV27
CDR3: CASSVSLGAGMSEQYF

size: once
J: TRBJ2-2
V: TRBV6-5
CDR3: CASSYGLVNTGELFF

size: -
J: TRBJ2-5
V: TRBV11-3
CDR3: CASSPPGQETQYF

size: -
J: TRBJ2-5
V: TRBV7-2
CDR3: CASSLTRQRYQETQYF

size: -
J: TRBJ1-1
V: TRBV30
CDR3: CAWIRTEAFF

size: -
J: TRBJ2-7
V: TRBV7-9
CDR3: CASRLGLGEQYF

size: once
J: TRBJ2-6
V: TRBV18
CDR3: CASSPLPDGSGANVLTF

size: -
J: TRBJ1-2
V: TRBV5-4
CDR3: CASSTRTASPYGYTF

size: -
J: TRBJ2-7
V: TRBV9
CDR3: CASSVGLAGGGFTYEQYF

size: -
J: TRBJ1-4
V: TRBV9
CDR3: CASSVSLGGAEEKLFF

size: -
J: TRBJ1-4
V: TRBV19
CDR3: CASRQTGGVEKLFF

size: -
J: TRBJ2-7
V: TRBV11-2
CDR3: CASSRRGSYEQYF

size: -
J: TRBJ1-1
V: TRBV18
CDR3: CASSPMGGNTEAFF

size: -
J: TRBJ1-2
V: TRBV11-2
CDR3: CASSLKGRTPYGYTF

size: -
J: TRBJ1-1
V: TRBV7-2
CDR3: CASSLGYILRATEAFF

size: -
J: TRBJ2-1
V: TRBV6-6
CDR3: CASRWTTGKQFF

size: once
J: TRBJ2-7
V: TRBV28
CDR3: CASSSMEQYF

size: -
J: TRBJ2-5
V: TRBV5-1
CDR3: CASSDQLQETQYF

size: -
J: TRBJ1-3
V: TRBV18
CDR3: CASSPAGSLGSGNTIYF

size: -
J: TRBJ2-3
V: TRBV27
CDR3: CASSSSWGGTDTQYF

size: -
J: TRBJ1-4
V: TRBV11-2
CDR3: CASSFLRSQGSPEKLFF

size: -
J: TRBJ1-2
V: TRBV30
CDR3: CAWSETGLNYGYTF

size: -
J: TRBJ1-5
V: TRBV28
CDR3: CASTTPRQANQPQHF

size: -
J: TRBJ1-3
V: TRBV11-2
CDR3: CASSFSLAASSGNTIYF

size: -
J: TRBJ2-7
V: TRBV11-3
CDR3: CASSLSASYEQYF

size: -
J: TRBJ2-2
V: TRBV28
CDR3: CASSSRFMAGELFF

size: -
J: TRBJ2-1
V: TRBV4-3
CDR3: CASSQDPLSSYNEQFF

size: -
J: TRBJ2-5
V: TRBV20-1
CDR3: CSVSPKETQYF

size: once
J: TRBJ2-1
V: TRBV7-3
CDR3: CASSLLRGAYNEQFF

size: -
J: TRBJ2-1
V: TRBV9
CDR3: CASSVAGRGSYNEQFF

size: -
J: TRBJ2-2
V: TRBV27
CDR3: CASSFLRGTNTGELFF

size: -
J: TRBJ1-5
V: TRBV28
CDR3: CASSPRSSSNQPQHF

size: -
J: TRBJ1-4
V: TRBV28
CDR3: CASREQGEAEKLFF

size: -
J: TRBJ2-5
V: TRBV7-2
CDR3: CASSFLAGVETQYF

size: once
J: TRBJ1-4
V: TRBV6-4
CDR3: CASSDSRLVAEKLFF

size: -
J: TRBJ2-3
V: TRBV19
CDR3: CASKRHSGGARVSSTDTQYF

size: few
J: TRBJ1-4
V: TRBV30
CDR3: CAWAPGGEKLFF

size: -
J: TRBJ2-7
V: TRBV28
CDR3: CASSSAGTGSGEQYF

size: -
J: TRBJ2-2
V: TRBV28
CDR3: CASRTTSGANTGELFF

size: -
J: TRBJ1-4
V: TRBV5-4
CDR3: CASSLQGTPANEKLFF

size: once
J: TRBJ2-3
V: TRBV6-1
CDR3: CASRGRTGGTDTQYF

size: -
J: TRBJ1-1
V: TRBV10-2
CDR3: CASKDRDKGTNTEAFF

size: once
J: TRBJ2-3
V: TRBV5-1
CDR3: CASSLGVSGSGADTQYF

size: -
J: TRBJ2-3
V: TRBV6-6
CDR3: CASSGGRATDTQYF

size: -
J: TRBJ2-3
V: TRBV5-1
CDR3: CASRGPGVAGTDTQYF

size: -
J: TRBJ1-5
V: TRBV7-2
CDR3: CASSSMTGRNQPQHF